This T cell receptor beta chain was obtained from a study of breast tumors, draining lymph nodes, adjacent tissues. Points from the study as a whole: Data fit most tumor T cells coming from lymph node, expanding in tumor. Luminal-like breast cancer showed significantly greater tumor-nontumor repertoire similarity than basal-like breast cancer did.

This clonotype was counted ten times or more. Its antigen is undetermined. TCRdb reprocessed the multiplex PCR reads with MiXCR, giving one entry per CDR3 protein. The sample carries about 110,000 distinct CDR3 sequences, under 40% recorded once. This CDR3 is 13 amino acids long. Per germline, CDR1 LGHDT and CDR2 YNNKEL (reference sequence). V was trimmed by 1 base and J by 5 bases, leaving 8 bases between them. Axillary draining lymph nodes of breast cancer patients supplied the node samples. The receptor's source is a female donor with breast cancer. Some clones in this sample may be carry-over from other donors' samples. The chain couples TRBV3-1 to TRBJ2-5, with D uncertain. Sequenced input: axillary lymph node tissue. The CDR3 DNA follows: TGTGCCAGCAGCCAAGGCTCCGGGGAGACCCAGTACTTC. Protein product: CASSQGSGETQYF.